The clone carrying this T cell receptor beta chain was counted many times. Its target is unknown. Amplified regions were TCR beta CDR3 sequences from RNA transcripts. The HTBI primer set served for first-round RT-PCR of the TCR CDR3. TCRdb redid the calling of the multiplex PCR reads with MiXCR, one entry per CDR3 protein. The table includes 500,000 to 600,000 distinct CDR3 sequences, 40% to 50% detected once. The data belong to a study of T cells in Graves' hyperthyroidism and ophthalmopathy. Study results and limitations: Stable hyperthyroidism was separated from ophthalmopathy by a model based on 13 V-J features. Most clonotypes expanded in thyroid above 0.001 were likewise present in blood. The model identified upcoming ophthalmopathy a median approximately 6.4 months ahead of onset.

Per the germline V gene, CDR1 is SGHVS and CDR2 is FNYEAQ. This CDR3 contains 13 residues. V was trimmed by 0 bases and J by 6 bases, leaving 9 bases between them. Pregnant or lactating patients were excluded, as were those with uncontrolled infection or other autoimmune disease. V and J are TRBV7-6 and TRBJ2-7, with D possibly matching TRBD2 (5 bases). The source is an adult woman with Graves' disease, either hyperthyroidism or ophthalmopathy (not recorded which). The sample comprised peripheral blood or thyroid tissue (not recorded which). The CDR3 reads CASSLAFGGEQYF. CDR3 bases: TGTGCCAGCAGCTTAGCGTTCGGAGGCGAGCAGTACTTC. The whole variable domain, filled in from reference TRBV7-6 and TRBJ2-7, reads GAGVSQSPRYKVTKRGQDVALRCDPISGHVSLYWYRQALGQGPEFLTYFNYEAQQDKSGLPNDRFSAERPEGSISTLTIQRTEQRDSAMYRCASSLAFGGEQYFGPGTRLTVT.